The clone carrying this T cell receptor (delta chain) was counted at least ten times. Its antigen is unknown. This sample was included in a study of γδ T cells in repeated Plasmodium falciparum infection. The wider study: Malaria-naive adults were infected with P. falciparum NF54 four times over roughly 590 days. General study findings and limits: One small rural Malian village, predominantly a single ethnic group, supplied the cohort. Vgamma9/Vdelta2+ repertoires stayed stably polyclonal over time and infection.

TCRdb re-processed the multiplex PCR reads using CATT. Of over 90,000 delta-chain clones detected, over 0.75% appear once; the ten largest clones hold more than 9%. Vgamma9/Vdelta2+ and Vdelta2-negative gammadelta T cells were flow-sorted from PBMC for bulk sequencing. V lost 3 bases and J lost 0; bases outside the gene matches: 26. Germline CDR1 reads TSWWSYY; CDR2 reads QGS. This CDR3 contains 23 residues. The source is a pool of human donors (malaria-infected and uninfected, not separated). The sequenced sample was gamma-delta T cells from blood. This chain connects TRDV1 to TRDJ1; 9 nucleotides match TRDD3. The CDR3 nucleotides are TGTGCTCTTGGGGACGCCTTAGGAGCCTGCCACTCTACTGGGGGACGACACACCGATAAACTCATCTTT. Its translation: CALGDALGACHSTGGRHTDKLIF.